This T cell receptor beta chain was sequenced during a study of human T cells and chemical hapten exposure. TCRdb independently ran MiXCR on the RACE reads; one entry per CDR3 protein. Among approximately 90,000 distinct CDR3 sequences listed, 9.5% to 15% were seen once. The table lists this clonotype with many counts. Time point denoted: patch test 1, 2 weeks after DPC sensitization. Treatment specified: therapeutic diphenylcyclopropenone sensitization with weekly scalp DPC. The V gene's germline CDR1 is MNHNY and CDR2 SVGAGI (reference sequence). Trimming pared 10 bases from V and 0 bases from J, leaving 13 bases between. The CDR3 consists of 14 residues.

The TCR originated in a woman aged 40-49 years with alopecia areata. Some clones in this sample may be carry-over from other donors' samples. The sequences come from whole blood, collected in connection with sensitization to the hapten diphenylcyclopropenone (DPC). This rearrangement joins TRBV6-6 to TRBJ2-1; D unclear. CDR3 sequence (DNA): TGTGCCACCTCTCCGCCCAACTCCTACAATGAGCAGTTCTTC. This encodes CATSPPNSYNEQFF.